Each of the 7 T cell receptor beta chains below was sequenced from the same sample in a study of T cells after yellow fever vaccination. TCRdb itself ran the 5' RACE reads through MiXCR, one entry per CDR3 protein. The sample has about 340,000 distinct CDR3 sequences; about 4% are singletons. The specimen comprised PBMCs, sampled 5 days after the yellow fever booster vaccination. The source of these receptors is a man aged 18 to 29 who received the YFV17D yellow fever vaccine.

This clonotype has ten or more counts. V and J are TRBV12-3 or TRBV12-4 and TRBJ2-3; the match to TRBD2 covers 9 bases. The CDR3 consists of 15 residues. V gave up 6 bases and J gave up 2 bases; unmatched junction bases: 6. CDR3 coding DNA: TGTGCCAGCAGCCGGAGCGGGGGGATCACAGATACGCAGTATTTT. The encoded protein is CASSRSGGITDTQYF.

In its sample, this clonotype was seen a few times. The CDR3 DNA is TGTGCCAGCAGTTTAGAGGCAGGGTCGGGCACTGAAGCTTTCTTT. This translates into CASSLEAGSGTEAFF. This chain connects TRBV28 to TRBJ1-1; D is possibly TRBD1 (5 bases). CDR3 size: 15 residues. V was trimmed by 2 bases and J by 4 bases, leaving 14 bases between them. CDR1 is MDHEN and CDR2 is SYDVKM in the germline V gene.

The chain has TRBV28 and TRBJ1-1; D remains unclear. The CDR3 totals 12 residues. Germline V gives CDR1 MDHEN, CDR2 SYDVKM. The V gene lost 1 base and the J gene lost 6 bases, with 6 bases spanning the gap. CDR3: CASSLFSAEAFF. The CDR3 DNA reads as TGTGCCAGCAGTTTATTCTCCGCTGAAGCTTTCTTT.

V gene TRBV18 combines with J gene TRBJ1-2; no firm D call. This CDR3 has 13 residues. The V gene lost 3 bases and the J gene lost 13 bases, with 18 bases spanning the gap. Per the germline V gene, CDR1 is KGHSH and CDR2 is LQKENI. The DNA for the CDR3 is TGTGCCAGCTCACCCATGGACCCGGGGTTTCCCACCTTC. It translates to CASSPMDPGFPTF.

This clonotype has only a few counts. The chain is built from TRBV10-2 and TRBJ2-7, with D tentatively TRBD1 (7 bases). Germline-derived CDR1 and CDR2 are WSHSY and SAAADI. The V end was cut by 2 bases, the J end by 2 bases, with 13 bases between. CDR3 length equals 15 residues. DNA of the CDR3: TGCGCCAGCAGTGAGAGGCGGGACAGTACCTACGAGCAGTACTTC. Translation gives CASSERRDSTYEQYF.

This clonotype occurred many times. The chain has TRBV15 and TRBJ2-1, with 8 bases matching TRBD2. The V segment lost 6 bases and the J segment 2 bases; nucleotides outside the gene matches: 6. This CDR3 is built from 15 residues. Germline CDR1 LNHNV, CDR2 YYDKDF (reference sequence). In DNA, the CDR3 is TGTGCCACCAGTTCCGGGGGGGCCCCCTACAATGAGCAGTTCTTC. This translates into CATSSGGAPYNEQFF.

This clonotype was picked up a small number of times. An end of the junction does not agree with germline; a read error may underlie this. The CDR3 DNA reads TGTGCCAGCAGTTTGGACGGCGGGGAGCTGTTTTTT. Its translation: CASSLDGGELFF. This rearrangement joins TRBV5-8 to TRBJ2-2; the D is unclear. This CDR3 is 12 amino acids long. Germline lookup yields CDR1 SGHTS and CDR2 YDEGEE.